This T cell receptor beta chain was captured in a study of T-cell reconstitution after alpha-beta-depleted transplantation in children. After removal of 4 bases from V and 5 bases from J, the junction contained 6 bases not matched to a gene. The length of the CDR3 is 16 residues. Per germline, CDR1 SNHLY and CDR2 FYNNEI. The study's findings and limits: TCRbeta diversity was high at day 60 in some patients (a result of surviving recipient T cells and thymic progenitors). One year post-transplant, T-cell counts and diversity were largely derived from T cells produced anew.

This clonotype was seen a few times. What it recognizes is unknown. Unique molecular identifiers were built into the TCRbeta library. MiXCR, run by TCRdb on the PCR reads, gives a single entry per CDR3 protein. Among about 980,000 distinct CDR3 sequences listed, about 29% were seen once. The rearrangement joins TRBV2 to TRBJ2-5, with 14 bases fitting TRBD2. The specimen comprised PBMCs, mostly from graft donor cells, sampled 360 days after TCRalphabeta/CD19-depleted stem cell transplant. The receptor was isolated from a boy younger than two who had a stem cell transplant for SCID, so the T cells may come from the graft donor. This chain's CDR3 is CASSGGLAGGGETQYF. The CDR3 DNA reads TGTGCCAGCAGTGGCGGACTAGCGGGAGGTGGCGAGACCCAGTACTTC.